This T cell receptor (beta chain) was sequenced during a study of OX40 agonist ivuxolimab in advanced cancers. General study results and limits: The mean number of expanded clones was higher in CD8+ T cells than in CD4+.

Data came from immunoSEQ multiplex PCR; TCRdb stores just in-frame clones and leaves some out. Here the sample spans around 20,000 clones, approximately 80% being singletons. About this clone: Its antigen remains unknown.

The CDR3 is made up of 15 amino acids. Germline V gives CDR1 MDHEN, CDR2 SYDVKM. Between the trimmed V and J ends, which lost 1 base and 4 bases, there was a span of 11 bases. The receptor comes from an adult with an advanced solid tumor such as melanoma, head and neck, liver or kidney cancer. The chain recombines TRBV28 with TRBJ2-1; D may be TRBD1 or TRBD2 (5 bases each). Specimen: CD4+ or CD8+ T cells sorted from blood, collected in a trial of the OX40 agonist ivuxolimab. The CDR3 sequence is CASSLFRGDYNEQFF. The CDR3 nucleotides are TGTGCCAGCAGTTTATTTAGAGGGGATTACAATGAGCAGTTCTTC.